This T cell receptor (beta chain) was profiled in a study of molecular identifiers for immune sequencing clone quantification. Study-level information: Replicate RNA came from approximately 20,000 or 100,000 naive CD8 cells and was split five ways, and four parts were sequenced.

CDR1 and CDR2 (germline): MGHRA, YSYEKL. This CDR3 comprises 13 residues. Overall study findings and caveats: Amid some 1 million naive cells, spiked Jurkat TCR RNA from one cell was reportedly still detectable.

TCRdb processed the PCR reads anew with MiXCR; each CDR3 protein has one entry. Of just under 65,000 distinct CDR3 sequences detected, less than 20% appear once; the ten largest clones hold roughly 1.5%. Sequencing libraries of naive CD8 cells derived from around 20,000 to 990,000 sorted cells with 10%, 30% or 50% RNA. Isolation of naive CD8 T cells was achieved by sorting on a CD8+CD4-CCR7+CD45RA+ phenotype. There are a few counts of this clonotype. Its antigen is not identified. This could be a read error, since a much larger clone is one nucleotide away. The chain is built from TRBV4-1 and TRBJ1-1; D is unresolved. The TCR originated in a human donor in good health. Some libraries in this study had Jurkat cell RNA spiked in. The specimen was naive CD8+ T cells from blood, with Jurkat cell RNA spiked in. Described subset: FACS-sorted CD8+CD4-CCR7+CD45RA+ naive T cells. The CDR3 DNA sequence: TGCGCCAGCAGCCGCGACACCAACACTGGAGCTTTCTTT. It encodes CASSRDTNTGAFF.